This entry features one T cell receptor (beta chain) sequence. This sample was taken from a study of blood T cell repertoires in COVID-19. Study at large: The United States, Italy and Spain were the sources of the acute and convalescent COVID-19 samples. PBMCs, B-cell-depleted T cells, or T cells provided the cDNA or gDNA that made up the material.

This CDR3 is 12 amino acids long. V dropped 2 bases and J dropped 11 bases, with 12 bases sitting between them. Germline V gene lookup returns CDR1 SGHAT and CDR2 FQNNGV. Authors' analysis steps: Amplified reference gene primers provided the basis for estimating nucleated cell counts. Sequencing was performed with immunoSEQ multiplex PCR; in TCRdb, only in-frame clones are kept and a portion is missing. D and trimming were read from the DNA, whereas the V and J calls and clone size are those reported in that table. Of about 130,000 clones listed, around 88% are singletons. The specimen sequenced was peripheral blood. The chain carries TRBV11-2 and TRBJ1-1, with a tentative D call TRBD1 (5 bases). This TCR was recovered from a woman between 50 and 59 years old who had recovered from COVID-19. CDR3 nucleotides: TGTGCCAGCAGCTTAAGCAGGGATGTGGCTTTCTTT. Residues: CASSLSRDVAFF.